Listed here are 15 T cell receptor beta chains from one sample, sequenced in a study of cytomegalovirus exposure and HLA in healthy donors. With 60 Vbeta and 13 Jbeta primers, the PCR was carried out. Here immunoSEQ multiplex PCR was the method, and the copy in TCRdb shows in-frame clones only, minus some. In total, the table holds approximately 40,000 clones. The sequenced material came from PBMCs. Receptors originate from a woman in her twenties or thirties in good health and CMV-seronegative.

The chain is built from TRBV9 and TRBJ1-1; D gene ambiguous. The germline V gene encodes CDR1 SGDLS and CDR2 YYNGEE. This CDR3 has 15 residues. V dropped 0 bases and J dropped 5 bases, with 14 bases sitting between them. CDR3 protein: CASSVDAGVGTEAFF. The CDR3 DNA follows: TGTGCCAGCAGCGTAGATGCCGGGGTGGGAACTGAAGCTTTCTTT.

The V gene is TRBV19, the J gene TRBJ1-1; 7 bases fit TRBD1. V trimming: 2 bases; J trimming: 8 bases; junction bases outside the gene matches: 11. Per germline, CDR1 LNHDA and CDR2 SQIVND (reference sequence). The CDR3 is 15 amino acids. In nucleotides, the CDR3 is TGTGCCAGTAGTATACAGGGGGAGTCGAGGCTCGAAGCTTTCTTT. Its translation: CASSIQGESRLEAFF.

The chain joins TRBV6-5 to TRBJ1-2; D is uncertain. The V gene's germline CDR1 is MNHEY and CDR2 SVGAGI. Trimming shortened V by 4 bases and J by 7 bases, and 19 bases separated the two germline ends. The CDR3 covers 15 residues. CDR3 DNA: TGTGCCAGCAGTTCCTACTCGCGATCTGGTGGTGGCTACACCTTC. Protein: CASSSYSRSGGGYTF.

The chain couples TRBV2 to TRBJ1-1; a possible D gene is TRBD1 (6 bases). V lost 3 bases and J 8 bases, leaving 13 bases between the germline ends. This CDR3 contains 13 residues. CDR1 is SNHLY and CDR2 is FYNNEI in the germline V gene. The CDR3 sequence: CASSDLRDREAFF. CDR3 nucleotides: TGTGCCAGCAGTGACCTTAGAGACAGGGAAGCTTTCTTT.

J is TRBJ2-7 and V is TRBV18; 13 bases agree with TRBD2. The CDR3 is made up of 19 amino acids. V shed 3 bases, J shed 3 bases, and the junction held 14 bases outside the gene matches. Germline CDR1 and CDR2: KGHSH and LQKENI. The CDR3 DNA is TGTGCCAGCTCACCCGAACTAAGGAGGACTAGCGGGGGAATCTACGAGCAGTACTTC. Translating it yields CASSPELRRTSGGIYEQYF.

CDR3 nucleotides: TGTGCCAGCTCTAGACCCCTTGAAGCTTTCTTT. It translates to CASSRPLEAFF. V and J are TRBV6-1 and TRBJ1-1, with no clear D. There are 11 residues in the CDR3. Trimming left V 8 bases short and J 7 bases short, with 11 bases between. CDR1 is MNHNS and CDR2 is SASEGT in the germline V gene.

V is TRBV19 and J is TRBJ1-5; D is perhaps TRBD1 (6 bases). The V and J ends lost 3 bases and 6 bases respectively, with 15 bases between them. CDR3 size: 15 residues. Germline CDR1 and CDR2: LNHDA and SQIVND (reference sequence). The CDR3 bases are TGTGCCAGTAGTATGGTAACAGGGATGAGTCAGCCCCAGCATTTT. It yields the protein CASSMVTGMSQPQHF.

V and J are TRBV19 and TRBJ1-4; D might be TRBD1 (5 bases). The CDR3 consists of 11 residues. Germline lookup yields CDR1 LNHDA and CDR2 SQIVND (reference sequence). V lost 7 bases to trimming and J lost 12 bases, with 12 bases between them. In DNA, the CDR3 is TGTGCCAGTATCCGGGGGGACCAACTGTTTTTT. It yields the protein CASIRGDQLFF.

The CDR3 is CASSPPGTEHRRQYF. The CDR3 DNA sequence: TGTGCCAGCTCACCACCGGGGACAGAACATCGGCGGCAGTACTTC. The V and J genes are TRBV18 and TRBJ2-5, with 7 nucleotides matching TRBD1. The germline CDR1 and CDR2 sequences are KGHSH and LQKENI. The CDR3 is made up of 15 amino acids. The junction had 12 bases not matched to a gene; V was cut back by 0 bases and J by 11 bases.

The rearrangement links TRBV7-6 to TRBJ2-1; 7 bases agree with TRBD2. The CDR3 loop spans 15 amino acids. Germline assignment: CDR1 SGHVS and CDR2 FNYEAQ. The trim removed 0 bases at V and 5 bases at J, leaving 4 bases unmatched. CDR3 coding DNA: TGTGCCAGCAGCTTAGCGGGAGGGCCGGACAATGAGCAGTTCTTC. Translated, it gives CASSLAGGPDNEQFF.

This rearrangement joins TRBV18 to TRBJ1-3; D remains ambiguous. CDR1 KGHSH and CDR2 LQKENI come from the germline V gene. The CDR3 runs 16 residues. V dropped 3 bases and J dropped 0 bases, with 12 bases sitting between them. CDR3 coding DNA: TGTGCCAGCTCACCTCGAGGTATACCCTCTGGAAACACCATATATTTT. This gives the protein CASSPRGIPSGNTIYF. The variable domain in full, completed from reference TRBV18 and TRBJ1-3, reads NAGVMQNPRHLVRRRGQEARLRCSPMKGHSHVYWYRQLPEEGLKFMVYLQKENIIDESGMPKERFSAEFPKEGPSILRIQQVVRGDSAAYFCASSPRGIPSGNTIYFGEGSWLTVV.

To note about this clone: Additional DNA sequences in this sample encode the identical CDR3. The gene calls are TRBV5-1 and TRBJ2-2, with D possibly TRBD1 on 5 matching bases. Per germline, CDR1 SGHRS and CDR2 YFSETQ. Trimming removed 0 bases from V and 5 bases from J, with 8 bases in between. The CDR3 consists of 14 residues. For the CDR3, the DNA is TGCGCCAGCAGCTTGGCCTCAGGGACCGGGGAGCTGTTTTTT. It codes for CASSLASGTGELFF.

The rearrangement uses TRBV6-5 and TRBJ1-3, with D possibly being TRBD1 (6 bases). The germline CDR1 and CDR2 sequences are MNHEY and SVGAGI. V shed 4 bases and J shed 4 bases, with 14 bases lying between them. The CDR3 consists of 15 residues. CDR3 nucleotides: TGTGCCAGCAGTTCCCCAACGGGGGGCGGAAACACCATATATTTT. Its translation: CASSSPTGGGNTIYF.

This chain connects TRBV4-1 to TRBJ2-5, with 9 bases aligning to TRBD2. Germline V gives CDR1 MGHRA, CDR2 YSYEKL. V was clipped by 4 bases and J by 5 bases; unmatched bases: 11. The CDR3 extends over 16 amino acids. The CDR3, as DNA: TGCGCCAGCAGCCCCGGTTGGCGGGAGGGCCGGGAGACCCAGTACTTC. The encoded protein is CASSPGWREGRETQYF.

V usage is TRBV6-6 and J usage is TRBJ2-2, with D unclear. V was shortened by 6 bases and J by 7 bases, with 9 bases between the two germline ends. In germline, CDR1 is MNHNY, CDR2 SVGAGI (reference sequence). The CDR3 covers 12 residues. The CDR3: CASSPPGGELFF. In nucleotides, the CDR3 is TGTGCCAGCAGCCCGCCCGGCGGGGAGCTGTTTTTT.